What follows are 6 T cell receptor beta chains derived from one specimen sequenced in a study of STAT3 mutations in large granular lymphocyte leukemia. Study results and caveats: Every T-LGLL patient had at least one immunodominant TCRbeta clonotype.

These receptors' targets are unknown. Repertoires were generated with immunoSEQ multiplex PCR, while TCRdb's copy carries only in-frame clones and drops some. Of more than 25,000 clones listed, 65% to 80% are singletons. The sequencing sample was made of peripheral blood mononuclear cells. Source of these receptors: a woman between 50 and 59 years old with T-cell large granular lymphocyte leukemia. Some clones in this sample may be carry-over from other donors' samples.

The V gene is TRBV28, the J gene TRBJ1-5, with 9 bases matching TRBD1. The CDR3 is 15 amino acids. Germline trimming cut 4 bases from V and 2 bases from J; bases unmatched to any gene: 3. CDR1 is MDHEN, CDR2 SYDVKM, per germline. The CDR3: CASSSWTGGNQPQHF. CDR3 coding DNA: TGTGCCAGCAGTTCCTGGACAGGGGGCAATCAGCCCCAGCATTTT.

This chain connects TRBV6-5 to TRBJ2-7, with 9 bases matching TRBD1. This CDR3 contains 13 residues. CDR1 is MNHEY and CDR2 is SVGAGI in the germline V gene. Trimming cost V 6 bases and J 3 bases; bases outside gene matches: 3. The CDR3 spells CASSRGQGYEQYF. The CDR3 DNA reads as TGTGCCAGCAGCCGGGGACAGGGCTACGAGCAGTACTTC.

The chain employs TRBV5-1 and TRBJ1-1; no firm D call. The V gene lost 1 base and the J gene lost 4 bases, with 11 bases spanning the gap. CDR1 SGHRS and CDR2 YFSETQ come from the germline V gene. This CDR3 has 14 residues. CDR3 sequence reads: CASSLRTGSTEAFF. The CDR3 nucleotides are TGCGCCAGCAGCTTGCGGACGGGGTCCACTGAAGCTTTCTTT. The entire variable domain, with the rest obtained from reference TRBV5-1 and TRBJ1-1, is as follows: KAGVTQTPRYLIKTRGQQVTLSCSPISGHRSVSWYQQTPGQGLQFLFEYFSETQRNKGNFPGRFSGRQFSNSRSEMNVSTLELGDSALYLCASSLRTGSTEAFFGQGTRLTVV.

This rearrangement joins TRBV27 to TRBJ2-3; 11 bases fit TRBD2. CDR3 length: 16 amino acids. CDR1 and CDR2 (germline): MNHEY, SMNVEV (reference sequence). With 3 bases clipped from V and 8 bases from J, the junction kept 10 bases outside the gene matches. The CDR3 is CASSLASGRLRGTQYF. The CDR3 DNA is TGTGCCAGCAGTTTGGCTAGCGGGAGGTTGCGGGGTACGCAGTATTTT.

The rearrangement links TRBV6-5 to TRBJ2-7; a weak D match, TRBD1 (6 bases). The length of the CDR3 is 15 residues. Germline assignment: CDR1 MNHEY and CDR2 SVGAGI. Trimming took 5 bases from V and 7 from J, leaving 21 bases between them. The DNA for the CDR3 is TGTGCCAGCAGTCCTCTTGCGAGGGGGACGGGGGAGCAGTACTTC. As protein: CASSPLARGTGEQYF.

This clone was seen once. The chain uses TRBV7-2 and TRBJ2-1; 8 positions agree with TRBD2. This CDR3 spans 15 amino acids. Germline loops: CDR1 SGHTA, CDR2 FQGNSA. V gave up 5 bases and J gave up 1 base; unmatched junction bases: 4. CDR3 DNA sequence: TGTGCCAGCAGCCCGGGACTAGGGTCCTACAATGAGCAGTTCTTC. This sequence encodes CASSPGLGSYNEQFF.